Following are 24 T cell receptor beta chains from one sample sequenced in a study of T cells of healthy individuals. MiXCR, run by TCRdb on the 5' RACE reads, gives a single entry per CDR3 protein. The data show around 63,000 distinct CDR3 sequences, roughly 16% seen once. The receptor set was obtained from a human donor in good health.

This clonotype was recorded many times. The chain is built from TRBV6-1 and TRBJ1-1, with 7 bases aligning to TRBD1. V dropped 4 bases and J dropped 8; count of bases not matched to a gene: 7. This CDR3 comprises 13 residues. CDR1 is MNHNS, CDR2 SASEGT, per germline. CDR3 in DNA: TGTGCCAGCAGTGCCGACAGGGCGAGGGAAGCTTTCTTT. Its translation is CASSADRAREAFF.

The rearrangement joins TRBV30 to TRBJ1-4, with TRBD1 as a possible D gene (5 bases). This CDR3 has 11 residues. Germline CDR1 GTSNPN, CDR2 SVGIG (reference sequence). V gave up 1 base and J gave up 14 bases, with 11 bases separating them. CDR3 region: CAWSGTGALFF. The CDR3 coding sequence is TGTGCCTGGAGTGGTACCGGGGCGCTGTTTTTT.

The CDR3 here is CSVRSGWDYGYTF. The CDR3 nucleotides are TGCAGCGTTAGGTCAGGGTGGGACTATGGCTACACCTTC. V usage is TRBV29-1 and J usage is TRBJ1-2; tentative D call: TRBD1 (5 bases). Germline V gene data show CDR1 as SQVTM and CDR2 as ANQGSEA. The CDR3 is made up of 13 amino acids. Trimming cost V 5 bases and J 3 bases, with 13 bases left between them.

This clonotype was picked up many times. J is TRBJ2-3 and V is TRBV11-2, with D uncertain. Per germline, CDR1 SGHAT and CDR2 FQNNGV. CDR3 length: 11 amino acids. The V end lost 3 bases, the J end lost 10 bases, and 8 bases lay between the germline ends. The chain's CDR3 is CASSFRMSQYF. CDR3 DNA: TGTGCCAGCAGCTTCAGGATGTCGCAGTATTTT.

The chain uses TRBV7-9 and TRBJ2-7; 8 positions agree with TRBD1. The CDR3 runs to 14 residues. Trimming cost V 6 bases and J 2 bases; bases outside gene matches: 6. Germline V gene sequence: CDR1 SEHNR, CDR2 FQNEAQ (reference sequence). As DNA, the CDR3 is TGTGCCAGCAGTTCCTGGGACAGGCCCTACGAGCAGTACTTC. Its translation: CASSSWDRPYEQYF.

This clonotype turned up a few times. V usage is TRBV27 and J usage is TRBJ2-7; 9 bases map to TRBD2. The CDR3 extends over 15 amino acids. The J segment lost 2 bases and the V segment lost 2 bases, leaving 4 bases of the junction unmatched. The germline gives CDR1 MNHEY, CDR2 SMNVEV (reference sequence). CDR3: CASSLGGRGAYEQYF. The CDR3 DNA follows: TGTGCCAGCAGTTTAGGCGGGAGGGGCGCCTACGAGCAGTACTTC.

There are a few counts of this clonotype. The CDR3 bases are TGCAGTGCTAGGCCAGAGCTCTCTGGAAACACCATATATTTT. It yields the protein CSARPELSGNTIYF. The V gene is TRBV20-1, the J gene TRBJ1-3; D unclear. Deletions cut 3 bases from V and 0 bases from J, with 9 bases between. This CDR3 comprises 14 residues. Germline assignment: CDR1 DFQATT and CDR2 SNEGSKA (reference sequence).

At least ten counts were recorded for this clonotype. V gene TRBV25-1 combines with J gene TRBJ1-5; D remains ambiguous. V lost 10 bases to trimming and J lost 2 bases, with 9 bases between them. The germline V gene has CDR1 MGHDK and CDR2 SYGVNS. This CDR3 is 12 amino acids long. The CDR3 loop is CATSSGNQPQHF. The DNA of the CDR3 is TGTGCCACCTCGAGTGGCAATCAGCCCCAGCATTTT.

V gene TRBV5-1 combines with J gene TRBJ2-3; 12 nucleotides line up with TRBD2. The CDR3 has 16 residues. V dropped 3 bases and J dropped 2; count of bases not matched to a gene: 4. Germline V gene sequence: CDR1 SGHRS, CDR2 YFSETQ. CDR3 loop: CASSSGTSGSTDTQYF. The CDR3 bases are TGCGCCAGCAGCTCCGGGACTAGCGGGTCCACAGATACGCAGTATTTT.

This clonotype is deemed medium-sized. This chain connects TRBV6-6 to TRBJ2-7; tentative D call: TRBD2 (6 bases). Germline CDR1 MNHNY, CDR2 SVGAGI (reference sequence). CDR3 length equals 15 residues. V gave up 0 bases and J gave up 3 bases, with 12 bases separating them. This chain's CDR3 is CASSYSTEGGYEQYF. In DNA, the CDR3 is TGTGCCAGCAGTTACTCGACAGAGGGAGGCTACGAGCAGTACTTC.

This clonotype was seen ten or more times. The rearrangement links TRBV5-1 to TRBJ1-1, with TRBD1 as a possible D gene (6 bases). The CDR3 contains 12 residues. Per the germline V gene, CDR1 is SGHRS and CDR2 is YFSETQ. Trimming removed 2 bases at V and 7 bases at J, with 9 bases between. The CDR3 DNA reads as TGCGCCAGCAGCTTCCAAGGGGGTGAAGCTTTCTTT. This gives the protein CASSFQGGEAFF.

This clonotype has ten or more counts. The chain has TRBV10-2 and TRBJ1-1, with 7 bases matching TRBD1. Germline loops: CDR1 WSHSY, CDR2 SAAADI. The CDR3 length is 11 residues. V lost 6 bases to trimming and J lost 8 bases; unmatched junction nucleotides: 3. CDR3 in amino acids: CASRGDSEAFF. The CDR3 nucleotides read TGCGCCAGCAGAGGGGACAGCGAAGCTTTCTTT.

The chain combines TRBV27 with TRBJ2-7, with a possible D match to TRBD1 (6 bases). Trimming left V 5 bases short and J 0 bases short, with 11 bases between. The CDR3 loop spans 14 amino acids. Germline V CDR1 and CDR2: MNHEY, SMNVEV (reference sequence). CDR3 sequence reads: CASSRTVNSYEQYF. The CDR3 coding sequence is TGTGCCAGCAGTAGGACAGTGAACTCCTACGAGCAGTACTTC.

This clonotype was seen ten or more times. The genes are TRBV5-1 and TRBJ2-2; D is unresolved. Trimming removed 3 bases at V and 3 bases at J, with 9 bases between. CDR3 size: 14 residues. Germline V gene sequence: CDR1 SGHRS, CDR2 YFSETQ. Here the CDR3 reads CASSSNPYTGELFF. The CDR3 DNA is TGCGCCAGCAGCTCCAACCCGTACACCGGGGAGCTGTTTTTT.

With respect to this clonotype: Since a much larger clone is just one base distant, this may be a read error. Since no conserved phenylalanine or tryptophan closes the CDR3, a read error is the likely cause. The chain has TRBV12-3 or TRBV12-4 and TRBJ2-7; D unclear. Trimming removed 1 base from V and 0 bases from J, with 7 bases in between. This CDR3 contains 14 residues. The CDR3 DNA reads as TGTGCCAGCAGTTTAGTTACGGACTCCTACGAGCAGTACTAC. Its protein product is CASSLVTDSYEQYY.

This clonotype was seen a handful of times. The CDR3 nucleotides read TGTGCCAGCAGCTTAGCTCTAGCGAAGGATACGCAGTATTTT. It specifies CASSLALAKDTQYF. The rearrangement joins TRBV7-3 to TRBJ2-3, with D perhaps TRBD2 (6 bases). This CDR3 is built from 14 residues. V lost 2 bases to trimming and J lost 6 bases, with 12 bases between them. Per germline, CDR1 SGHTA and CDR2 FQGTGA.

This sequence joins TRBV24-1 and TRBJ2-2; a possible D gene is TRBD1 (5 bases). Germline CDR1 KGHDR, CDR2 SFDVKD. The CDR3 runs 17 residues. V was pared by 0 bases and J by 0 bases, with 10 bases between. The DNA for the CDR3 is TGTGCCACCAGTGATTTGGGAAGGGGTTCGAACACCGGGGAGCTGTTTTTT. This codes for CATSDLGRGSNTGELFF.

The J gene is TRBJ2-7, the V gene TRBV7-8; D is ambiguous. The germline V gene has CDR1 SGHVS and CDR2 FQNEAQ. The germline V and J ends were trimmed by 1 base and 7 bases, with 8 bases remaining between them. The CDR3 runs to 12 residues. The CDR3 DNA sequence: TGTGCCAGCAGCTTAGAGGGTTTAGAGCAGTACTTC. Translating gives CASSLEGLEQYF.

This rearrangement joins TRBV6-5 to TRBJ2-3; D perhaps matches TRBD2 (6 bases). Germline CDR1 reads MNHEY; CDR2 reads SVGAGI. V gave up 5 bases and J gave up 4 bases, with 16 bases separating them. The CDR3 runs 15 residues. CDR3 amino acids: CASSLSGLGSDTQYF. The CDR3 DNA reads as TGTGCCAGCAGTCTAAGCGGGCTGGGGTCAGATACGCAGTATTTT.

This clonotype was observed a few times. This chain uses TRBV20-1 with TRBJ2-5; TRBD2 matches at 10 bases. Trimming at V came to 5 bases and at J to 5 bases, leaving 8 bases not matched to a gene. The CDR3 extends over 14 amino acids. Germline V gives CDR1 DFQATT, CDR2 SNEGSKA (reference sequence). The CDR3 here is CSARSGRASETQYF. The CDR3 bases are TGCAGTGCTCGGAGCGGGAGGGCCAGTGAGACCCAGTACTTC.

This clonotype was seen a few times. The chain uses TRBV18 and TRBJ1-5; TRBD1 might be the D (5 bases). Germline assignment: CDR1 KGHSH and CDR2 LQKENI. V lost 1 base, J lost 3 bases, and 13 bases lay in between. CDR3 length: 16 amino acids. The CDR3 loop reads CASSPRGRVDNQPQHF. The CDR3 DNA is TGTGCCAGCTCACCACGGGGCAGGGTCGACAATCAGCCCCAGCATTTT.

CDR3 DNA: TGTGCCAGCAGCTTAGCGTACTCCCTAGCGGGAGGGCCTAGCCATGAGCAGTTCTTC. This encodes CASSLAYSLAGGPSHEQFF. V usage is TRBV7-2 and J usage is TRBJ2-1; 12 nucleotides align to TRBD2. The CDR3 spans 19 residues. The germline gives CDR1 SGHTA, CDR2 FQGNSA. Trimming cost V 0 bases and J 8 bases; bases outside gene matches: 14.

This chain uses TRBV7-9 with TRBJ1-5, with TRBD1 matching 7 bases. Germline CDR1 is SEHNR and CDR2 is FQNEAQ (reference sequence). The V segment lost 5 bases and the J segment 4 bases; nucleotides outside the gene matches: 5. This CDR3 spans 14 amino acids. The CDR3 nucleotides read TGTGCCAGCAGCGCAACGACAGGGAATCAGCCCCAGCATTTT. Protein product: CASSATTGNQPQHF. Full variable domain (remainder filled in from reference TRBV7-9 and TRBJ1-5): DTGVSQNPRHKITKRGQNVTFRCDPISEHNRLYWYRQTLGQGPEFLTYFQNEAQLEKSRLLSDRFSAERPKGSFSTLEIQRTEQGDSAMYLCASSATTGNQPQHFGDGTRLSIL.

This clonotype was counted ten times or more. The chain has TRBV11-2 and TRBJ2-1; possible D gene TRBD2, 6 bases. Germline CDR1 is SGHAT and CDR2 is FQNNGV. V shed 1 base and J shed 5 bases, with 12 bases lying between them. This CDR3 comprises 15 residues. CDR3 region: CASSLVQAGNNEQFF. The DNA for the CDR3 is TGTGCCAGCAGCTTAGTCCAGGCGGGGAACAATGAGCAGTTCTTC.